This is a list of T cell receptor beta chains from one sample in a study of T cell changes during pregnancy in multiple sclerosis. The protocol was immunoSEQ multiplex PCR, while the TCRdb copy is restricted to in-frame clones and leaves out a portion. The table lists approximately 52,000 clones, over 80% of them singletons. The input for sequencing was CD4+ T cells from peripheral blood mononuclear cells, taken in the third trimester of pregnancy. These receptors all come from a female donor with multiple sclerosis, enrolled in a pregnancy study. CDR3s include the opening cysteine and the closing phenylalanine or tryptophan. The D gene is left open where the match is weak. A clone size is listed for some rows: how often the clone was seen (once, few, many), or a class if it is expanded.

cdr3_nt	cdr3_aa	d_call	cdr3_length	j_call	clone_size	v_call
TGTGCCTGGAGTGCGGACAGGATGACCTGGACCGGGGAGCTGTTTTTT	CAWSADRMTWTGELFF	TRBD1	16	TRBJ2-2	NA	TRBV30
TGCGCCAGCAGCTTGCGGCAGGGGCCGGGGAGCAATGAGCAGTTCTTC	CASSLRQGPGSNEQFF	NA	16	TRBJ2-1	once	TRBV5-1
TGTGCCAGCAGTACGAGCGGAGAGACCCAGTACTTC	CASSTSGETQYF	NA	12	TRBJ2-5	once	TRBV7-9
TGTGCCAGCAGTGACTTAGCAGGGCAGAGCTCCTACGAGCAGTACTTC	CASSDLAGQSSYEQYF	NA	16	TRBJ2-7	NA	TRBV6-4
TGTGCCAGCAGCCCGACAGGGGGCGCGGGCACCGGGGAGCTGTTTTTT	CASSPTGGAGTGELFF	TRBD1	16	TRBJ2-2	NA	TRBV5-5
TGCGCCAGCAGCTTGGACGGGGGGAGCTCCTACGAGCAGTACTTC	CASSLDGGSSYEQYF	TRBD2	15	TRBJ2-7	NA	TRBV5-1
TGTGCCAGCAGTGAATTATCCCCCATGACAGGCGATCGGCCCCAGCATTTT	CASSELSPMTGDRPQHF	NA	17	TRBJ1-5	NA	TRBV2
TGTGCCAGTAGTATACGGGGAACGGGACAGTACAATCAGCCCCAGCATTTT	CASSIRGTGQYNQPQHF	TRBD1	17	TRBJ1-5	NA	TRBV19
TGTGCCAGCAGCGACCAGGGTATCTGGGCTAGCGGGGTGAGCTCCTACAATGAGCAGTTCTTC	CASSDQGIWASGVSSYNEQFF	TRBD2	21	TRBJ2-1	NA	TRBV7-8
TGTGCCAGTAGTAATCGGGACTCCAATTCACCCCTCCACTTT	CASSNRDSNSPLHF	NA	14	TRBJ1-6	NA	TRBV19
TGCGCCAGCAGCCATTCGGACGGGGGCTACGAGCAGTACTTC	CASSHSDGGYEQYF	NA	14	TRBJ2-7	NA	TRBV5-1
TGTGCCAGCAGTTTATTGGCAGGCGTGAACACTGAAGCTTTCTTT	CASSLLAGVNTEAFF	NA	15	TRBJ1-1	once	TRBV28
TGTGCCATCAGTGTATCAGCGGGGGGGTTCACCGGGGAGCTGTTTTTT	CAISVSAGGFTGELFF	TRBD2	16	TRBJ2-2	NA	TRBV10-3
TGTGCCACCTGGGACAAAACCGGGGAGCTGTTTTTT	CATWDKTGELFF	NA	12	TRBJ2-2	NA	TRBV19
TGCGCCAGCAGCCAAGTTTGGACAGGGGGCAGGGAGAATCAGCCCCAGCATTTT	CASSQVWTGGRENQPQHF	TRBD1	18	TRBJ1-5	NA	TRBV4-1
TGTGCCAGCAGCCAAGCGTCTAGCGGGAGTTATGGCGGGGAGCTGTTTTTT	CASSQASSGSYGGELFF	TRBD2	17	TRBJ2-2	NA	TRBV4-2
TGTGCCAGCAGCCAAGATCGGGGGGCCCTCTACAATGAGCAGTTCTTC	CASSQDRGALYNEQFF	NA	16	TRBJ2-1	NA	TRBV14
TGTGCCAGCAGTTACTCCCGGGACAGGGGGAATGAGCAGTTCTTC	CASSYSRDRGNEQFF	TRBD1	15	TRBJ2-1	NA	TRBV6-6
TGTGCCAGCAGGAGCGGGGGGACGAACACCGGGGAGCTGTTTTTT	CASRSGGTNTGELFF	TRBD2	15	TRBJ2-2	NA	TRBV28
TGTGCCAGTAGGTCTCCGGGATACGAGCAGTACTTC	CASRSPGYEQYF	NA	12	TRBJ2-7	NA	TRBV19
TGTGCCAGTAACCAATTTGGGCTGCAAGGGACCCAGTACTTC	CASNQFGLQGTQYF	NA	14	TRBJ2-5	NA	TRBV6-6
TGTGCCAGCAGCCAAGAATCGGGACTAACGGGAGGGGCCAACGTCCTGACTTTC	CASSQESGLTGGANVLTF	TRBD2	18	TRBJ2-6	NA	TRBV4-2
TGTGCCAGCAGCTCTAGCGGGATTAGCACAGATACGCAGTATTTT	CASSSSGISTDTQYF	TRBD2	15	TRBJ2-3	NA	TRBV11-2
TGCGCCAGCAGCAGGACAGGGGGCACTGAAGCTTTCTTT	CASSRTGGTEAFF	TRBD1	13	TRBJ1-1	NA	TRBV5-1
TGTGCCTGGACAGGAATTAGCACAGATACGCAGTATTTT	CAWTGISTDTQYF	NA	13	TRBJ2-3	NA	TRBV30
TGTGCCAGCAGCTCCCGCCGGAGGAATGAGCAGTTCTTC	CASSSRRRNEQFF	NA	13	TRBJ2-1	NA	TRBV7-2
TGTGCCAGCTCACAAGCGGCGCCTGAGCAGTTCTTC	CASSQAAPEQFF	NA	12	TRBJ2-1	NA	TRBV18
TGTGCCAGCAGTTTGCGGGGGATGAACACTGAAGCTTTCTTT	CASSLRGMNTEAFF	NA	14	TRBJ1-1	NA	TRBV27
TGTGCCAGCGGGGTAGCGGGAGTTTCAGAGACCCAGTACTTC	CASGVAGVSETQYF	TRBD2	14	TRBJ2-5	NA	TRBV5-8
TGTGCCAGTAGTATAGTAGCGGCTGGCGAAAAACTGTTTTTT	CASSIVAAGEKLFF	NA	14	TRBJ1-4	NA	TRBV19
TGTGCCAGCAGCTTAGATGCGGCTAGCGGGACAATCTTCTTC	CASSLDAASGTIFF	TRBD2	14	TRBJ2-1	NA	TRBV11-3
TGTGCCAGCAGTCTGCGGACAGGGGCCTTTCCTCAGCCCCAGCATTTT	CASSLRTGAFPQPQHF	TRBD1	16	TRBJ1-5	NA	TRBV28
TGTGCCATCACCGGGACTAGCCCCTCCTACGAGCAGTACTTC	CAITGTSPSYEQYF	TRBD2	14	TRBJ2-7	NA	TRBV10-3
TGTGCCAGCAGCTTCACAGGGGGGCCCGAAAAACTGTTTTTT	CASSFTGGPEKLFF	TRBD1	14	TRBJ1-4	NA	TRBV7-2
TGCGCCAGCAGCTTGGATTCAGGGGTGCACACCGGGGAGCTGTTTTTT	CASSLDSGVHTGELFF	NA	16	TRBJ2-2	once	TRBV5-1
TGTGCCAGCAGCGTAGGGTTAGGGGGTGGGGAGCAGTTCTTC	CASSVGLGGGEQFF	NA	14	TRBJ2-1	NA	TRBV9
TGTGCCAGCAGCCCTTGGACTAGCGGGAGCGCAGATACGCAGTATTTT	CASSPWTSGSADTQYF	TRBD2	16	TRBJ2-3	NA	TRBV7-9
TGTGCCAGCAGTGAGGTTGGGGCGCACTACGAGCAGTACTTC	CASSEVGAHYEQYF	NA	14	TRBJ2-7	NA	TRBV6-1
TGTGCCAGCAGCTCGGGGTTTCAAGAGACCCAGTACTTC	CASSSGFQETQYF	NA	13	TRBJ2-5	NA	TRBV5-4
TGCGCCAGCAGTGAGTCGGGGGGGGTTAGCAATCAGCCCCAGCATTTT	CASSESGGVSNQPQHF	NA	16	TRBJ1-5	NA	TRBV10-2
TGTGCCAGCAAAGGGGGCCACACTGAAGCTTTCTTT	CASKGGHTEAFF	TRBD1	12	TRBJ1-1	few	TRBV6-6
TGTGCCAGCAGAGTGGGACAGGTTGAAAGTGAAGCTTTCTTT	CASRVGQVESEAFF	TRBD1	14	TRBJ1-1	NA	TRBV6-5
TGTGCCTGGAGGGGACAGAAGAACACTGAAGCTTTCTTT	CAWRGQKNTEAFF	TRBD1	13	TRBJ1-1	NA	TRBV30
TGTGCCAGCAGTTTTCATTTGAGGACAGAGAAATACGAGCAGTACTTC	CASSFHLRTEKYEQYF	NA	16	TRBJ2-7	NA	TRBV28
TGTGCCAGCAGACCAGCAACCCGGGGAGACATTCAGTACTTC	CASRPATRGDIQYF	NA	14	TRBJ2-4	NA	TRBV28
TGTGCCAGCAGCCTCGGGGGGGTCTATGGCTACACCTTC	CASSLGGVYGYTF	NA	13	TRBJ1-2	NA	TRBV28
TGTGCCAGCAGTTCCGGGACAGGACCTTCAGATACGCAGTATTTT	CASSSGTGPSDTQYF	TRBD1	15	TRBJ2-3	NA	TRBV2
TGTGCCAGCAGTTACTCCAGGGGTGGTGGCTACACCTTC	CASSYSRGGGYTF	NA	13	TRBJ1-2	NA	TRBV6-5
TGTGCCACCAGCAGAGGACAGGGGGCGGGTGGCTACACCTTC	CATSRGQGAGGYTF	TRBD1	14	TRBJ1-2	NA	TRBV15
TGCAGCGTCCGTATGACTAGCGCCTACAATGAGCAGTTCTTC	CSVRMTSAYNEQFF	TRBD2	14	TRBJ2-1	NA	TRBV29-1
TGTGCCAGCAGCTCCGGGGGGCCCCAGCATTTT	CASSSGGPQHF	NA	11	TRBJ1-5	NA	TRBV11-1
TGTGCCAGCTCTACTAGCGGGAGGGCGGGAGATGAGCAGTTCTTC	CASSTSGRAGDEQFF	TRBD2	15	TRBJ2-1	NA	TRBV6-4
TGTGCCAGCTCACACACCGGGACAAGTAGCTCCTACGAGCAGTACTTC	CASSHTGTSSSYEQYF	NA	16	TRBJ2-7	NA	TRBV18
TGTGCCAGCAGCTTTTCTTCTCGGACAGGGGGCGGCTATGGCTACACCTTC	CASSFSSRTGGGYGYTF	TRBD1	17	TRBJ1-2	NA	TRBV9
TGTGCCAGCAGCTCTTCCCAAGCGGGAGCGGAAGATACGCAGTATTTT	CASSSSQAGAEDTQYF	TRBD2	16	TRBJ2-3	once	TRBV4-2